What follows describes a single T cell receptor beta chain. These data originate in a study of OX40 agonist ivuxolimab in advanced cancers. Sequencing was performed with immunoSEQ multiplex PCR; in TCRdb, only in-frame clones are kept and a portion is missing. Found here are around 75,000 clones, about nine tenths of them singletons; the top ten hold approximately 2.3%. The CDR3 extends over 13 amino acids. The germline V gene has CDR1 SNHLY and CDR2 FYNNEI. The V end lost 8 bases, the J end lost 4 bases, and 12 bases lay between the germline ends. This clonotype was sampled from an adult with an advanced solid tumor such as melanoma, head and neck, liver or kidney cancer. The chain is built from TRBV2 and TRBJ1-3; a weak D match, TRBD1 (6 bases). The input for sequencing was CD4+ or CD8+ T cells sorted from blood, taken in a trial of the OX40 agonist ivuxolimab. The CDR3 loop reads CASAGTSGNTIYF. The CDR3, as DNA: TGTGCCAGCGCGGGGACATCCGGAAACACCATATATTTT.